This is a list of T cell receptor beta chains from one sample in a study of human T cells and chemical hapten exposure. From the RACE reads, TCRdb called clonotypes with MiXCR, one entry per CDR3 protein. The table includes tens of thousands of distinct CDR3 sequences, 14% detected once. Specimen: whole blood, collected in connection with sensitization to the hapten diphenylcyclopropenone (DPC). The receptors stem from a woman aged 45-59 years with alopecia areata. Some clones in this sample may be carry-over from other donors' samples. Both conserved end residues are part of each CDR3. D genes are given only for firm matches. A clone size is listed for some rows: how often the clone was seen (once, few, many), or a class if it is expanded.

d_call	v_call	cdr3_length	j_call	clone_size	cdr3_nt	cdr3_aa
TRBD1	TRBV27	14	TRBJ1-2	NA	TGTGCCAGCAGTTTATCGGGACAGGGCTATGGCTACACCTTC	CASSLSGQGYGYTF
NA	TRBV28	11	TRBJ2-1	few	TGTGCCAGCAGTTTCCCTGATGAGCAGTTCTTC	CASSFPDEQFF
NA	TRBV3-1	14	TRBJ1-1	few	TGTGCCAGCAGCCAAGGCGGGGCAGCCTCTAAAGCTTTCTTT	CASSQGGAASKAFF
NA	TRBV20-1	11	TRBJ1-1	few	TGCAGTGCTAGAGGGACTTTAGAAGCTTTCTTT	CSARGTLEAFF
TRBD1	TRBV27	15	TRBJ2-1	many	TGTGCCAGCAGTCTACAGGGGAAGTTTTGGAATGAGCAGTTCTTC	CASSLQGKFWNEQFF
NA	TRBV11-2	14	TRBJ1-5	NA	TGTGCCAGCAGCCCCGGGACGGCCGGGCAGCCCCAGCATTTT	CASSPGTAGQPQHF
NA	TRBV28	17	TRBJ2-6	few	TGTGCCAGCAGTTCTTCACTCCCATTGAATGGGGCCAACGTCCTGACTTTC	CASSSSLPLNGANVLTF
NA	TRBV6-2/TRBV6-3	14	TRBJ2-1	few	TGTGCCAGCAGTTACTCACTCGGAGTGTATGAGCAGTTCTTC	CASSYSLGVYEQFF
TRBD1	TRBV29-1	13	TRBJ1-3	few	TGCAGCGCGGGACAGCACTCTGGAAACACCATATATTTT	CSAGQHSGNTIYF
TRBD1	TRBV29-1	14	TRBJ2-5	few	TGCAGCGTTGTTGAGACAGGGGCCTTAGAGACCCAGTACTTC	CSVVETGALETQYF
NA	TRBV11-1	15	TRBJ2-3	NA	TGTGCCAGCAGCCGCCAGGGGGGCTCCACAGATACGCAGTATTTT	CASSRQGGSTDTQYF
TRBD1	TRBV10-2	14	TRBJ1-5	few	TGCGCCAGCAGTTCAGGGACAGGGTTCCAGCCCCAGCATTTT	CASSSGTGFQPQHF
NA	TRBV23-1	17	TRBJ2-2	few	TGCGCCAGCAGTCACACCCCGACGGACATGGGGACCGGGGAGCTGTTTTTT	CASSHTPTDMGTGELFF
TRBD1	TRBV6-4	16	TRBJ2-1	many	TGTGCCAGTTCTGACAGGGGAATTCTTCTATACAATGAGCAGTTCTTC	CASSDRGILLYNEQFF
TRBD1	TRBV5-5	14	TRBJ1-1	few	TGTGCCAGCAGGCGGGGACAGGTGAACACTGAAGCTTTCTTT	CASRRGQVNTEAFF
TRBD1	TRBV7-9	17	TRBJ1-1	few	TGTGCCAGCAGCTTCTCTCCCTTCGGACAGGGGAAAACTGAAGCTTTCTTT	CASSFSPFGQGKTEAFF
NA	TRBV20-1	11	TRBJ2-2	few	TGCAGTGGCGGTAACACCGGGGAGCTGTTTTTT	CSGGNTGELFF
NA	TRBV6-6	12	TRBJ2-1	few	TGTGCCAGCAGTTATGACTTGGGTGAGCAGTTCTTC	CASSYDLGEQFF
TRBD1	TRBV5-6	15	TRBJ2-5	NA	TGTGCCAGCAGCTCAACTTCGACAGGGACCGAGACCCAGTACTTC	CASSSTSTGTETQYF
TRBD1	TRBV12-3/TRBV12-4	15	TRBJ1-1	NA	TGTGCCAGCAGCCCAACAGGGGGCGCGGGGACTGAAGCTTTCTTT	CASSPTGGAGTEAFF
NA	TRBV27	17	TRBJ1-1	once	TGTGCCAGCAGTCTATACCCTCCCCAGGCGATGAACACTGAAGCTTTCTTT	CASSLYPPQAMNTEAFF
NA	TRBV18	18	TRBJ2-6	many	TGTGCCAGCTCTGCGGTCCACCCACAGGGAACTGGGGCCAACGTCCTGACTTTC	CASSAVHPQGTGANVLTF
NA	TRBV20-1	18	TRBJ2-6	NA	TGCAGTGCTAGAGATCGTAGAATCGGCTCTTCTGGGGCCAACGTCCTGACTTTC	CSARDRRIGSSGANVLTF
NA	TRBV18	16	TRBJ1-2	many	TGTGCCAGCTCACCGGCTAGCGACAGGATGAACTATGGCTACACCTTC	CASSPASDRMNYGYTF
NA	TRBV25-1	14	TRBJ1-1	NA	TGTGCCAGCAGTGAAATGTGGGAGAACACTGAAGCTTTCTTT	CASSEMWENTEAFF
NA	TRBV10-1	15	TRBJ2-7	NA	TGCGCCAGCAGTGAGTTCCACGCCGGGGCCGGCGAGCAGTACTTC	CASSEFHAGAGEQYF
NA	TRBV18	15	TRBJ2-5	many	TGTGCCAGCTCACCACCGAGAACAAAACAAGAGACCCAGTACTTC	CASSPPRTKQETQYF
TRBD2	TRBV5-4	18	TRBJ2-1	few	TGTGCCAGCAGCGCGGAATCTAGCGGGAGGCTCTCCTACAATGAGCAGTTCTTC	CASSAESSGRLSYNEQFF
NA	TRBV11-1	13	TRBJ1-1	NA	TGTGCCAGCAGCGTCGAGTTGAACACTGAAGCTTTCTTT	CASSVELNTEAFF
TRBD2	TRBV6-6	14	TRBJ2-7	NA	TGTGCCAGCAAAAGGGTAGCGGGAGGGAGCGAGCAGTACTTC	CASKRVAGGSEQYF
NA	TRBV18	18	TRBJ1-1	few	TGTGCCAGCTCACCGACTCGGACGGCCGGAGGGATGAACACTGAAGCTTTCTTT	CASSPTRTAGGMNTEAFF
TRBD1	TRBV18	16	TRBJ2-1	NA	TGTGCCAGCTCACCAGAGGGGGCCTCGGCTTCCAATGAGCAGTTCTTC	CASSPEGASASNEQFF
TRBD1	TRBV6-2/TRBV6-3	18	TRBJ1-5	few	TGTGCCAGCAGTTACTCCAGGAAGGGACAGGGGTTCTATCAGCCCCAGCATTTT	CASSYSRKGQGFYQPQHF
NA	TRBV5-6	12	TRBJ2-3	many	TGTGCCAGCAGCGCAGGCACAGATACGCAGTATTTT	CASSAGTDTQYF
NA	TRBV6-6	15	TRBJ2-3	NA	TGTGCCAGCAGCCATGGCCTAGTGTTGGCAGATACGCAGTATTTT	CASSHGLVLADTQYF
NA	TRBV7-9	18	TRBJ2-1	NA	TGTGCCAGCAGCTTAAAAAACCGACAGCGTTTCATCTACAATGAGCAGTTCTTC	CASSLKNRQRFIYNEQFF
TRBD1	TRBV5-1	15	TRBJ2-5	NA	TGCGCCAGCAGCAGTGGGACAGGGGCACAAGAGACCCAGTACTTC	CASSSGTGAQETQYF
NA	TRBV6-5	16	TRBJ2-7	NA	TGTGCCAGCAGTTTAATCAATGGCGGGCGGACCTACGAGCAGTACTTC	CASSLINGGRTYEQYF
NA	TRBV11-2	14	TRBJ2-2	few	TGTGCCAGCAGCCCACCCCGGACAACCGGGGAGCTGTTTTTT	CASSPPRTTGELFF
NA	TRBV18	12	TRBJ1-5	few	TGTGCCAGCTCCCGAATAGATCAGCCCCAGCATTTT	CASSRIDQPQHF
TRBD1	TRBV9	15	TRBJ2-7	NA	TGTGCCAGCAGCGGGGGGTTGGACAGGGACCGCCAGCAGTACTTC	CASSGGLDRDRQQYF
NA	TRBV20-1	13	TRBJ2-1	NA	TGCAGTGCTAGAAGACTTTCCTACAATGAGCAGTTCTTC	CSARRLSYNEQFF
TRBD1	TRBV18	15	TRBJ2-1	NA	TGTGCCAGCTCGCAAGACAGGGGGTCCTACAATGAGCAGTTCTTC	CASSQDRGSYNEQFF
TRBD1	TRBV24-1	16	TRBJ2-3	NA	TGTGCCACCAGTCTGACAGGGCGGACCAGTGCGGGTACGCAGTATTTT	CATSLTGRTSAGTQYF
TRBD2	TRBV29-1	15	TRBJ2-1	NA	TGCAGCGTTGAAAATCTAAGCGGGAGAGGCAATGAGCAGTTCTTC	CSVENLSGRGNEQFF
NA	TRBV29-1	12	TRBJ1-2	NA	TGCAGCGTAGAAAGAAGGAACTATGGCTACACCTTC	CSVERRNYGYTF
NA	TRBV5-1	15	TRBJ2-7	NA	TGCGCCAGCAGCTTGCAGGAGGGGGCATTCTACGAGCAGTACTTC	CASSLQEGAFYEQYF
TRBD2	TRBV7-8	15	TRBJ2-6	NA	TGTGCCAGCAGCCAGCGGGGGTCTGGGGCCAACGTCCTGACTTTC	CASSQRGSGANVLTF
NA	TRBV18	14	TRBJ1-2	many	TGTGCCAGCTCACCACCAGGAGACAAGAATGGCTACACCTTC	CASSPPGDKNGYTF
NA	TRBV14	13	TRBJ1-1	many	TGTGCCAGCAGCCAAGAAGTAGGCACTGAAGCTTTCTTT	CASSQEVGTEAFF
TRBD2	TRBV7-6	18	TRBJ2-1	NA	TGTGCCAGCAGCTTAGCAAGTTTAGCGGGAGTGGGATACAATGAGCAGTTCTTC	CASSLASLAGVGYNEQFF
TRBD1	TRBV29-1	14	TRBJ1-5	many	TGCAGCGTCGAGACAGGGGGCGCGGGTCAGCCCCAGCATTTT	CSVETGGAGQPQHF
TRBD1	TRBV12-3/TRBV12-4	17	TRBJ2-6	few	TGTGCCAGCAGTCCGGGACAGGGGGCCCCTGGGGCCAACGTCCTGACTTTC	CASSPGQGAPGANVLTF
NA	TRBV7-9	14	TRBJ2-7	NA	TGTGCCAGCAGCGCCCTTATCAGCTCCTACGAGCAGTACTTC	CASSALISSYEQYF
NA	TRBV20-1	13	TRBJ2-3	few	TGCAGTGCCAAGGACACGAACACAGATACGCAGTATTTT	CSAKDTNTDTQYF
NA	TRBV25-1	18	TRBJ1-2	NA	TGTGCCAGCAGTTCCACCCGCGGTTCTCGCACTGCTAACTATGGCTACACCTTC	CASSSTRGSRTANYGYTF
NA	TRBV18	15	TRBJ2-3	once	TGTGCCAGCTCACGCGAAGCGCTGAGCACAGATACGCAGTATTTT	CASSREALSTDTQYF
TRBD1	TRBV2	12	TRBJ1-1	few	TGTGCCAGCAGAGGGGACAGCACTGAAGCTTTCTTT	CASRGDSTEAFF